The 16 T cell receptor beta chains reported below all come from one sample, sequenced in a study of T cells after yellow fever vaccination. TCRdb called the 5' RACE reads again in MiXCR, with one record for every CDR3 protein. Among hundreds of thousands of distinct CDR3 sequences listed, less than 15% were seen once. The sample consisted of PBMCs, taken on the day of the yellow fever booster vaccination. The origin of the receptors is a man between 25 and 39 years old who received the YFV17D yellow fever vaccine.

The chain couples TRBV27 to TRBJ2-1; the D call may be TRBD1 or TRBD2 (5 bases each). Trimming took 3 bases from V and 15 from J, leaving 15 bases between them. The CDR3 has 12 amino acids. The germline gives CDR1 MNHEY, CDR2 SMNVEV (reference sequence). The CDR3 spells CASSFPGTESFF. Here the CDR3 DNA reads TGTGCCAGCAGTTTCCCCGGGACCGAATCGTTCTTC.

This clonotype was counted between two and nine times. The V call is TRBV10-3, the J call TRBJ2-2; D gene ambiguous. There are 12 residues in the CDR3. The germline gives CDR1 ENHRY, CDR2 SYGVKD. The V end lost 3 bases, the J end lost 7 bases, and 6 bases lay between the germline ends. The CDR3 DNA reads as TGTGCCATCAGTGAATTAGGCGGGGAGCTGTTTTTT. Translated, it gives CAISELGGELFF.

The chain carries TRBV5-1 and TRBJ2-5, with 8 positions matching TRBD2. The CDR3 length is 14 residues. V shed 7 bases, J shed 2 bases, and the junction held 7 bases outside the gene matches. Germline V gene lookup returns CDR1 SGHRS and CDR2 YFSETQ. The CDR3 DNA reads as TGCGCCAGCGGCCATAGCGGGACTCAAGAGACCCAGTACTTC. This translates into CASGHSGTQETQYF.

There are a few counts of this clonotype. The chain has TRBV2 and TRBJ2-3, with 10 positions matching TRBD2. V gave up 0 bases and J gave up 0 bases; unmatched junction bases: 6. Per germline, CDR1 SNHLY and CDR2 FYNNEI. The CDR3 runs to 18 residues. This chain's CDR3 is CASSEAEREGPSTDTQYF. The CDR3 coding sequence is TGTGCCAGCAGTGAAGCAGAGCGGGAGGGCCCTAGCACAGATACGCAGTATTTT.

This clonotype was observed a handful of times. V and J are TRBV7-2 and TRBJ2-7; D is unresolved. This CDR3 has 12 residues. Germline-derived CDR1 and CDR2 are SGHTA and FQGNSA. V lost 1 base, J lost 6 bases, and 7 bases lay in between. The CDR3 spells CASSLVPGEQYF. The DNA of the CDR3 is TGTGCCAGCAGCTTAGTACCGGGCGAGCAGTACTTC.

This chain links TRBV10-3 with TRBJ2-1; tentatively, D is TRBD2 (5 bases). Trimming removed 3 bases from V and 0 bases from J, with 9 bases in between. The germline V gene encodes CDR1 ENHRY and CDR2 SYGVKD. The CDR3 contains 15 residues. CDR3 bases: TGTGCCATCAGTGAAACGGGGAGCTCCTACAATGAGCAGTTCTTC. Protein: CAISETGSSYNEQFF.

The chain employs TRBV3-1 and TRBJ2-7; 10 bases are shared with TRBD1. The CDR3 runs 15 residues. V was pared by 4 bases and J by 6 bases, with 9 bases of the junction left unmatched. Germline V CDR1 and CDR2: LGHDT, YNNKEL (reference sequence). CDR3 sequence reads: CASSRQGALISEQYF. In DNA, the CDR3 is TGTGCCAGCAGCCGACAGGGGGCCCTAATATCCGAGCAGTACTTC.

The chain recombines TRBV7-2 with TRBJ2-5; a possible D gene is TRBD2 (6 bases). From germline, CDR1 is SGHTA and CDR2 FQGNSA. The CDR3 consists of 14 residues. V was shortened by 1 base and J by 9 bases, with 15 bases between the two germline ends. The CDR3 DNA reads as TGTGCCAGCAGCTTAGGCCTAGCGCAGGAGCCCCAGTACTTC. This translates into CASSLGLAQEPQYF.

This clonotype has only a few counts. The chain has TRBV10-3 and TRBJ1-1; TRBD1 matches at 8 bases. Per germline, CDR1 ENHRY and CDR2 SYGVKD. The ends lost 7 bases at V and 4 bases at J; junction bases unmatched: 5. This CDR3 is built from 13 residues. The CDR3 sequence is CAITETGVTEAFF. In DNA, the CDR3 is TGTGCCATCACCGAGACAGGGGTCACTGAAGCTTTCTTT.

DNA for the CDR3: TGCGTCAGTCCTGCGACAGGGTTTAAGCAGTACTTC. Amino acid sequence: CVSPATGFKQYF. The J gene is TRBJ2-7, the V gene TRBV10-1; TRBD1 aligns across 7 bases. Germline CDR1 WNHNN, CDR2 SYGVQD (reference sequence). The CDR3 sequence is 12 residues long.

The rearrangement joins TRBV7-6 to TRBJ2-1; TRBD2 agrees at 10 bases. The trim removed 2 bases at V and 4 bases at J, leaving 11 bases unmatched. Looked up from germline, CDR1 is SGHVS and CDR2 is FNYEAQ. CDR3 length equals 18 residues. The CDR3 protein is CASSLPPSGGLVYNEQFF. The CDR3 coding sequence is TGTGCCAGCAGCTTACCCCCTAGCGGGGGACTCGTTTACAATGAGCAGTTCTTC.

The J gene is TRBJ2-5, the V gene TRBV7-3; 7 bases fit TRBD2. The germline CDR1 and CDR2 sequences are SGHTA and FQGTGA. The CDR3 sequence is 16 residues long. The J segment lost 2 bases and the V segment lost 5 bases, leaving 11 bases of the junction unmatched. CDR3 region: CASSPVASGNQETQYF. For the CDR3, the DNA is TGTGCCAGCAGCCCGGTGGCTAGCGGTAATCAAGAGACCCAGTACTTC.

V and J are TRBV7-6 and TRBJ2-3, with D possibly being TRBD2 (6 bases). The CDR3 has 17 amino acids. Trimming removed 1 base from V and 1 base from J, with 15 bases in between. Germline assignment: CDR1 SGHVS and CDR2 FNYEAQ. The DNA of the CDR3 is TGTGCCAGCAGCTTAGTAGCGGACATCCTTGGCACAGATACGCAGTATTTT. It is translated as CASSLVADILGTDTQYF.

V usage is TRBV28 and J usage is TRBJ1-1; no reliable D call. Germline CDR1 and CDR2: MDHEN and SYDVKM. The V and J ends lost 5 bases and 11 bases respectively, with 12 bases between them. The CDR3 is 11 amino acids. Here the CDR3 reads CASSQAASAFF. The CDR3 bases are TGTGCCAGCAGTCAAGCCGCATCCGCTTTCTTT.

The chain combines TRBV28 with TRBJ1-5; D gene unclear. V shed 3 bases and J shed 2 bases, with 8 bases lying between them. This CDR3 region has 14 residues. CDR1 and CDR2 (germline): MDHEN, SYDVKM. The CDR3 DNA reads as TGTGCCAGCAGTTTCACCGCCCGCAATCAGCCCCAGCATTTT. Protein: CASSFTARNQPQHF.

The J gene is TRBJ2-7, the V gene TRBV15, with a weak D call TRBD1 (6 bases). The CDR3 is made up of 12 amino acids. Trimming pared 4 bases from V and 6 bases from J, leaving 10 bases between. Per the germline V gene, CDR1 is LNHNV and CDR2 is YYDKDF (reference sequence). CDR3 nucleotides: TGTGCCACCAGCACACAGGGATTCGAGCAGTACTTC. Amino acids: CATSTQGFEQYF.